The 22 T cell receptor beta chains listed next were all sequenced from one sample in a study of blood T cell repertoires in COVID-19. Clones were sequenced by immunoSEQ multiplex PCR, and TCRdb holds only the in-frame ones, with some missing. The sample has 350,000 to 550,000 clones, around 89% seen once. Material for sequencing was peripheral blood. The origin of the receptors is a woman in her twenties or thirties with acute or convalescent COVID-19.

The rearrangement joins TRBV24-1 to TRBJ2-1; D remains ambiguous. Between the trimmed V and J ends, which lost 4 bases and 0 bases, there was a span of 6 bases. CDR1 and CDR2 (germline): KGHDR, SFDVKD. The CDR3 is 14 residues long. The CDR3 spells CATSEAGSYNEQFF. CDR3 DNA: TGTGCCACCAGTGAAGCAGGCTCCTACAATGAGCAGTTCTTC.

This chain connects TRBV5-1 to TRBJ2-3; possible D gene TRBD2, 6 bases. Trimming pared 2 bases from V and 1 base from J, leaving 11 bases between. Germline V gene sequence: CDR1 SGHRS, CDR2 YFSETQ. This CDR3 has 15 amino acids. The CDR3 nucleotides read TGCGCCAGCAGCTTCTTAACGGGGGGCACAGATACGCAGTATTTT. Translation gives CASSFLTGGTDTQYF.

The chain uses TRBV12-3 or TRBV12-4 and TRBJ2-7; D might be TRBD2 (5 bases). The CDR3 length is 12 residues. Trimming removed 6 bases at V and 9 bases at J, with 15 bases between. CDR3 in amino acids: CASSPDLAGQYF. DNA for the CDR3: TGTGCCAGCAGCCCCGACCTTGCGGGGCAGTACTTC.

This chain joins TRBV20-1 and TRBJ1-1; unclear D gene. Between the trimmed V and J ends, which lost 6 bases and 1 base, there was a span of 6 bases. The CDR3 length is 11 residues. CDR1 is DFQATT and CDR2 is SNEGSKA in the germline V gene (reference sequence). CDR3 region: CSAAGNTEAFF. The CDR3 coding sequence is TGCAGTGCAGCCGGGAACACTGAAGCTTTCTTT.

The gene calls are TRBV5-1 and TRBJ1-6, with D possibly matching TRBD1 (5 bases). Germline V gene data show CDR1 as SGHRS and CDR2 as YFSETQ. CDR3 length equals 14 residues. V lost 5 bases to trimming and J lost 7 bases, with 13 bases between them. DNA for the CDR3: TGCGCCAGCAGTTCGGGACTCAGGAATTCACCCCTCCACTTT. The encoded protein is CASSSGLRNSPLHF.

V gene TRBV15 combines with J gene TRBJ2-6; D is undetermined. Germline V gene data show CDR1 as LNHNV and CDR2 as YYDKDF (reference sequence). Deletions cut 0 bases from V and 1 base from J, with 4 bases between. CDR3 length: 15 amino acids. CDR3 in DNA: TGTGCCACCAGCAGAGACAGATCTGGGGCCAACGTCCTGACTTTC. Its translation: CATSRDRSGANVLTF.

This chain joins TRBV7-2 and TRBJ2-5, with D perhaps assigned TRBD1 or TRBD2 (5 bases each). The length of the CDR3 is 17 residues. Germline loops: CDR1 SGHTA, CDR2 FQGNSA. V was trimmed by 5 bases and J by 5 bases, leaving 24 bases between them. CDR3 protein: CASSLGASPNRGETQYF. The CDR3 region has the DNA TGTGCCAGCAGCCTAGGGGCTAGCCCCAACCGAGGGGAGACCCAGTACTTC.

V usage is TRBV5-4 and J usage is TRBJ2-2, with D tentatively TRBD1 (5 bases). V was clipped by 4 bases and J by 1 base, with 11 bases between them. The CDR3 extends over 15 amino acids. Germline CDR1 is SGHNT and CDR2 is YYREEE (reference sequence). The CDR3 coding sequence is TGTGCCAGCAGCGGTAGACAGATGAACACCGGGGAGCTGTTTTTT. It codes for CASSGRQMNTGELFF.

The chain employs TRBV4-2 and TRBJ2-5, with D possibly matching TRBD1 (5 bases). Germline values: CDR1 LGHNA, CDR2 YNFKEQ. The CDR3 sequence is 14 residues long. The ends were cut back, 0 bases at V and 5 bases at J, with 10 bases in the middle. CDR3 bases: TGTGCCAGCAGCCAAGAAGGGGTACGGGAGACCCAGTACTTC. Its translation: CASSQEGVRETQYF.

This chain connects TRBV4-1 to TRBJ2-7; TRBD1 matches 9 bases. The CDR3 totals 18 residues. Germline CDR1 reads MGHRA; CDR2 reads YSYEKL. The V segment lost 4 bases and the J segment 3 bases; nucleotides outside the gene matches: 16. The CDR3 spells CASSRFPGQGFPLYEQYF. CDR3 coding DNA: TGCGCCAGCAGCCGTTTCCCGGGACAGGGTTTCCCCCTCTACGAGCAGTACTTC.

This chain joins TRBV5-4 and TRBJ2-3, with 8 bases lining up with TRBD2. The V segment lost 4 bases and the J segment 6 bases; nucleotides outside the gene matches: 13. CDR1 is SGHNT and CDR2 is YYREEE in the germline V gene (reference sequence). This CDR3 is 16 amino acids long. CDR3 protein: CASSRLAAGGRDTQYF. The CDR3 DNA is TGTGCCAGCAGCCGCCTGGCGGCGGGGGGCCGGGATACGCAGTATTTT.

This chain uses TRBV7-2 with TRBJ2-1, with 8 bases aligning to TRBD1. Germline-derived CDR1 and CDR2 are SGHTA and FQGNSA. The CDR3 loop spans 15 amino acids. Trimming took 3 bases from V and 2 from J; bases not matched to a gene: 3. DNA of the CDR3: TGTGCCAGCAGCTTCCAGGGGGCGACCTACAATGAGCAGTTCTTC. Its protein is CASSFQGATYNEQFF.

The V call is TRBV6-6, the J call TRBJ2-3, with D tentatively TRBD1 (5 bases). Germline V CDR1 and CDR2: MNHNY, SVGAGI (reference sequence). Trimming pared 7 bases from V and 7 bases from J, leaving 21 bases between. This CDR3 region has 15 residues. The CDR3 reads CASTPPGRVVNTQYF. The CDR3 nucleotides are TGTGCCAGCACCCCGCCCGGCAGGGTCGTGAATACGCAGTATTTT.

The rearrangement links TRBV6-5 to TRBJ2-2; TRBD1 aligns across 8 bases. V gave up 7 bases and J gave up 6 bases; unmatched junction bases: 7. Germline V lookup: CDR1 MNHEY, CDR2 SVGAGI. CDR3 size: 14 residues. The CDR3 is CASISDRAAGELFF. The CDR3 nucleotides are TGTGCCAGCATATCGGACAGGGCTGCCGGGGAGCTGTTTTTT.

The chain carries TRBV30 and TRBJ1-2, with 7 bases lining up with TRBD1. Germline lookup yields CDR1 GTSNPN and CDR2 SVGIG (reference sequence). The CDR3 sequence is 13 residues long. J lost 7 bases, V lost 0 bases, and 5 bases had no gene match. CDR3 bases: TGTGCCTGGAGTGTAGACAGGGCGGGTGGCTACACCTTC. Its protein is CAWSVDRAGGYTF.

This clone was detected ten times or more. The rearrangement uses TRBV24-1 and TRBJ2-3; 9 nucleotides match TRBD1. CDR3 length equals 14 residues. CDR1 KGHDR and CDR2 SFDVKD come from the germline V gene. The V gene end was trimmed by 8 bases and the J gene end by 5 bases; junction bases not matched to a gene: 7. CDR3 nucleotide sequence: TGTGCCACCAAGCCCCGGGACAGGGAAGATACGCAGTATTTT. Its protein is CATKPRDREDTQYF.

A few counts support this clone. V gene TRBV3-1 (or the pseudogene TRBV3-2) combines with J gene TRBJ2-2; D is ambiguous. V was pared by 4 bases and J by 7 bases, with 13 bases between. Germline V gene data show CDR1 as LGHDT and CDR2 as YNNKEL (reference sequence). The length of the CDR3 is 14 residues. The CDR3 bases are TGTGCCAGCAGCCCAACCATTTCCGGCGGGGAGCTGTTTTTT. Translating it yields CASSPTISGGELFF.

The chain combines TRBV12-3 or TRBV12-4 with TRBJ2-5; a weak D match, TRBD2 (6 bases). The CDR3 extends over 11 amino acids. Trimming took off 5 bases at V and 5 bases at J, with 6 bases between the two ends. CDR3 in amino acids: CASSGGETQYF. DNA of the CDR3: TGTGCCAGCAGTGGGGGGGAGACCCAGTACTTC.

The rearrangement uses TRBV5-6 and TRBJ1-4; no definite D call. The CDR3 contains 16 residues. The V end was cut by 4 bases, the J end by 4 bases, with 17 bases between. CDR1 is SGHDT and CDR2 is YYEEEE in the germline V gene. CDR3 residues: CASSRLEMTRNEKLFF. CDR3 nucleotide sequence: TGTGCCAGCAGCCGACTGGAGATGACTCGTAATGAAAAACTGTTTTTT.

The chain is built from TRBV5-4 and TRBJ1-2, with 10 nucleotides matching TRBD1. CDR3 length: 15 residues. Germline CDR1 is SGHNT and CDR2 is YYREEE (reference sequence). V shed 7 bases and J 3 bases; nucleotides not matched to a gene: 9. CDR3 sequence reads: CASGRPDRGDYGYTF. In nucleotides, the CDR3 is TGTGCCAGCGGGCGACCGGACAGGGGGGACTATGGCTACACCTTC.

The chain uses TRBV2 and TRBJ1-2; D is undetermined. The ends were cut back, 7 bases at V and 0 bases at J, with 12 bases in the middle. The CDR3 length is 14 residues. Germline assignment: CDR1 SNHLY and CDR2 FYNNEI. CDR3 sequence reads: CASNNAVPNYGYTF. The CDR3 DNA reads TGTGCCAGCAATAATGCGGTCCCTAACTATGGCTACACCTTC.

V gene TRBV18 combines with J gene TRBJ1-1; 10 bases are shared with TRBD1. Germline CDR1 KGHSH, CDR2 LQKENI. This CDR3 has 15 residues. Trimming cost V 3 bases and J 1 base; bases outside gene matches: 2. CDR3: CASSPTGGTNTEAFF. CDR3 sequence (DNA): TGTGCCAGCTCACCGACAGGGGGCACGAACACTGAAGCTTTCTTT. Together with reference TRBV18 and TRBJ1-1, the CDR3 gives the full variable domain: NAGVMQNPRHLVRRRGQEARLRCSPMKGHSHVYWYRQLPEEGLKFMVYLQKENIIDESGMPKERFSAEFPKEGPSILRIQQVVRGDSAAYFCASSPTGGTNTEAFFGQGTRLTVV.